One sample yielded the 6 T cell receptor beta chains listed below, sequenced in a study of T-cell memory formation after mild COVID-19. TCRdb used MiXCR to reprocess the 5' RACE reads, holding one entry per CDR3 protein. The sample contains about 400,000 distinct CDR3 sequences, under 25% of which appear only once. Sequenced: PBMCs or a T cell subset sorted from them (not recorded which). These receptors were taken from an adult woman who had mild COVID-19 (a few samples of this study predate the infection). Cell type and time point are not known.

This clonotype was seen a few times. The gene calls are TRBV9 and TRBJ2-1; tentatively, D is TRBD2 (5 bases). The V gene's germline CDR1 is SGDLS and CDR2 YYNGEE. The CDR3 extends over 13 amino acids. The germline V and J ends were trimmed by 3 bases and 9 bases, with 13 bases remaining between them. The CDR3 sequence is CASSEMEVGEQFF. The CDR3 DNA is TGTGCCAGCAGCGAGATGGAGGTTGGTGAGCAGTTCTTC.

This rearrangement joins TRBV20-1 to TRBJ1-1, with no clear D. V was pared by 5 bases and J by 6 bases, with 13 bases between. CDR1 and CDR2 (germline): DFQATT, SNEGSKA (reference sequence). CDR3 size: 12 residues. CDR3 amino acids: CSASHPQAEAFF. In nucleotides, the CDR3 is TGCAGTGCTTCCCACCCTCAGGCTGAAGCTTTCTTT.

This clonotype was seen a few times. CDR3 sequence: CASSPFNGLSASGRLFF. DNA of the CDR3: TGTGCCAGCTCACCATTCAACGGTCTGTCAGCGTCCGGGAGACTGTTTTTT. This chain links TRBV18 with TRBJ1-4; D ambiguous. Trimming removed 2 bases at V and 13 bases at J, with 26 bases between. In germline, CDR1 is KGHSH, CDR2 LQKENI. The CDR3 contains 17 residues.

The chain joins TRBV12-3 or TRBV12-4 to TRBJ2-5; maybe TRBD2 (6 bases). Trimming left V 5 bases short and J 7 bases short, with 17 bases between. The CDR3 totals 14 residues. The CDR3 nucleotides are TGTGCCAGCAGTCCCTCGGGGGTGTCTCCGACCCAGTACTTC. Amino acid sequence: CASSPSGVSPTQYF.

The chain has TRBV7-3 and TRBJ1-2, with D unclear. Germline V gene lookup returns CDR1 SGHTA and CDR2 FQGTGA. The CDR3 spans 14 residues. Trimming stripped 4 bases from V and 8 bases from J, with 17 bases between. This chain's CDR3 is CASSSSSGLEGYTF. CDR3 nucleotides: TGTGCCAGCAGCTCATCCAGTGGGCTCGAGGGCTACACCTTC.

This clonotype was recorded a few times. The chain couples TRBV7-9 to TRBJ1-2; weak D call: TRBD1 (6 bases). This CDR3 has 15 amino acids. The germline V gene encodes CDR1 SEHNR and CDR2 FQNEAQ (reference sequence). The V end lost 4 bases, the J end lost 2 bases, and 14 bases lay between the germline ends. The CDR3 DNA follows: TGTGCCAGCAGCTCAGGGGAGCAGATGAACTATGGCTACACCTTC. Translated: CASSSGEQMNYGYTF.